This TCR beta chain stems from a study of T-cell memory formation after mild COVID-19. Regarding the study as a whole: That cross-reactive memory joined was suggested by some responding clones appearing in pre-infection memory. CD4+ contracting clones were mainly CM and EM; CD8+ ones, EMRA. CD4/CD8 balance held among clones contracting day 15 to 85, and later expanders leaned CD4+.

A single record per CDR3 protein comes from TCRdb applying MiXCR to the 5' RACE reads. In the table there are about 470,000 distinct CDR3 sequences, approximately 25% of which are singletons. The V gene's germline CDR1 is GTSNPN and CDR2 SVGIG (reference sequence). The CDR3 consists of 14 residues. Trimming shortened V by 3 bases and J by 4 bases, and 13 bases separated the two germline ends. Details on this clonotype: The antigen is unknown.

The gene calls are TRBV30 and TRBJ1-5, with D possibly TRBD1 on 6 matching bases. The specimen was PBMCs or a T cell subset sorted from them (not recorded which). The source is an adult woman who had mild COVID-19 (a few samples of this study predate the infection). Cell type and time point are not known. The CDR3: CAWSLGADNQPQHF. In DNA, the CDR3 is TGTGCCTGGAGCCTGGGGGCGGATAATCAGCCCCAGCATTTT.